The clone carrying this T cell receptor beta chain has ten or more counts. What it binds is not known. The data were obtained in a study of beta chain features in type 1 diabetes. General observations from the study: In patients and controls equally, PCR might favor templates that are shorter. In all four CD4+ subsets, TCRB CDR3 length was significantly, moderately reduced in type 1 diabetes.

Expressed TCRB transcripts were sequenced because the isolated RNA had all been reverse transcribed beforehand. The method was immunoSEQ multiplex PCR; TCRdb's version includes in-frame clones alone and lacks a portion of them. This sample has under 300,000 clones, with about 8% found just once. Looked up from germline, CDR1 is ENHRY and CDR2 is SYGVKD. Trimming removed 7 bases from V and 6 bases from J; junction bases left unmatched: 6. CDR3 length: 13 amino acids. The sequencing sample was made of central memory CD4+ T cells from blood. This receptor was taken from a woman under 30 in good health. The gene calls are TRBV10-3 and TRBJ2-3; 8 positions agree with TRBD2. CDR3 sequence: CAIKREGLDTQYF. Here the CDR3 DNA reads TGTGCCATCAAACGGGAGGGCCTCGATACGCAGTATTTT.